The clone carrying this T cell receptor beta chain was observed a single time. The antigen is unknown. The data are from a study of cytomegalovirus exposure and HLA in healthy donors. The PCR ran on 60 Vbeta and 13 Jbeta primers. Repertoires were generated with immunoSEQ multiplex PCR, while TCRdb's copy carries only in-frame clones and drops some. The table records 150,000 to 200,000 clones, roughly 80% of them present only once. Donors were ostensibly healthy at sampling, although undocumented immune exposures were probable. Findings and limits, study-wide: Reportedly, cytomegalovirus status was diagnosed with high sensitivity and specificity. With further analysis later on, most CMV-associated TCR beta chains appeared HLA-restricted. Some V segments (TRBV6-2 and TRBV6-3 among them) were excluded as indistinguishable.

Germline V gene data show CDR1 as MNHNS and CDR2 as SASEGT. The CDR3 is made up of 15 amino acids. Trimming stripped 5 bases from V and 4 bases from J, with 17 bases between. The sequenced sample was PBMCs. This TCR was sampled from a male donor in good health and CMV-seronegative. This sequence joins TRBV6-1 and TRBJ1-1; tentative D call: TRBD1 (6 bases). The CDR3 loop is CASSSTGAPGTEAFF. CDR3 DNA sequence: TGTGCCAGCAGTTCGACAGGTGCCCCGGGCACTGAAGCTTTCTTT.